A selection of T cell receptor beta chains follows, all from one sample in a study of early T cells in non-severe SARS-CoV-2 infection. TCRdb reprocessed the 5' RACE reads via MiXCR and lists one record per CDR3 protein. This table has approximately 69,000 distinct CDR3 sequences, 11% appearing once. The sequenced sample was whole blood, obtained at baseline. All receptors come from an adult who was a healthcare worker with PCR-confirmed SARS-CoV-2 infection or an uninfected control (not recorded which). Each CDR3 is given with its conserved first and last residue. Each record gives: D gene, clone size, J gene, V gene, CDR3 length, CDR3 DNA, CDR3 protein. The D gene is left open where the match is weak. Some rows mark clone size as missing; the rest say once, few, many or name a class of expanded clone.

-	few	TRBJ2-1	TRBV3-1	11	TGTGCCAGCAGCCAAGACGCCGAGCAGTTCTTC	CASSQDAEQFF
-	-	TRBJ1-2	TRBV20-1	14	TGCAGTGCTAGGGTCGGTTCGTATAACTATGGCTACACCTTC	CSARVGSYNYGYTF
-	-	TRBJ2-5	TRBV4-1	16	TGCGCCAGCAGCCAATTCCCTGCGTCGATACAAGAGACCCAGTACTTC	CASSQFPASIQETQYF
-	-	TRBJ2-5	TRBV6-5	13	TGTGCCAGCAGCTTAAGGCAAGGGGAGACCCAGTACTTC	CASSLRQGETQYF
-	-	TRBJ1-1	TRBV5-1	14	TGCGCCAGCAGCTTGGGAAGCAAGAACACTGAAGCTTTCTTT	CASSLGSKNTEAFF
-	few	TRBJ2-2	TRBV6-1	15	TGTGCCAGCACCCGGACTGTCGCGAACACCGGGGAGCTGTTTTTT	CASTRTVANTGELFF
-	many	TRBJ1-2	TRBV21-1	15	TGTGCCAGCACCAACAGGAGACCTCGTGTCTATGGCTACACCTTC	CASTNRRPRVYGYTF
TRBD1	few	TRBJ2-7	TRBV7-2	14	TGTGCCAGCAGCTTTACAGGGGGGACCTACGAGCAGTACTTC	CASSFTGGTYEQYF
-	many	TRBJ2-1	TRBV7-8	15	TGTGCCAGCAGCTTAGGGGTGGGGGCCGTCAATGAGCAGTTCTTC	CASSLGVGAVNEQFF
-	-	TRBJ2-1	TRBV12-3/TRBV12-4	15	TGTGCCAGCATGCCCGGCAGGATTACCTACAATGAGCAGTTCTTC	CASMPGRITYNEQFF
TRBD1	many	TRBJ1-1	TRBV12-5	13	TGTGCTAGTGGTGGGACAGTGAACACTGAAGCTTTCTTT	CASGGTVNTEAFF
TRBD2	few	TRBJ2-3	TRBV5-6	15	TGTGCCAGCAGCTTTAGACTAGCGCCTGGGGATACGCAGTATTTT	CASSFRLAPGDTQYF
-	-	TRBJ1-4	TRBV19	14	TGTGCCAGTAGTGAAAGAACGGCAGATGAAAAACTGTTTTTT	CASSERTADEKLFF
-	-	TRBJ2-7	TRBV5-1	12	TGCGCCAGCAGCTTTACGGGGCACGAGCAGTACTTC	CASSFTGHEQYF
TRBD2	-	TRBJ2-3	TRBV29-1	14	TGCAGCGTTAGTTCTAGCGGGGGTTCAGATACGCAGTATTTT	CSVSSSGGSDTQYF
TRBD1	few	TRBJ1-1	TRBV2	14	TGTGCCAGACGCGGGACAGGGGGTAGGAATGAAGCTTTCTTT	CARRGTGGRNEAFF
TRBD2	-	TRBJ2-3	TRBV7-3	15	TGTGCCAGCAGCTTAACTAGCGGGAGCTCCTATACGCAGTATTTT	CASSLTSGSSYTQYF
-	-	TRBJ2-3	TRBV29-1	14	TGCAGCGTTGAGGCGGGGCTGAGGACAGATACGCAGTATTTT	CSVEAGLRTDTQYF
-	few	TRBJ1-3	TRBV3-1	15	TGTGCCAGCAGTCAGGAACAGGGATTCGGAAACACCATATATTTT	CASSQEQGFGNTIYF
-	-	TRBJ2-7	TRBV6-1	12	TGTGCCAGCAGACTCTCCCGTTACGAGCAGTACTTC	CASRLSRYEQYF
TRBD2	few	TRBJ2-5	TRBV11-2	17	TGTGCCAGCAGTTTCCGGACTAGCGGGATAGTCTCGGAGACCCAGTACTTC	CASSFRTSGIVSETQYF
TRBD2	few	TRBJ2-1	TRBV6-4	15	TGTGCCAGCAGTGACTCGTCTAGCGGGAGCTATGAGCAGTTCTTC	CASSDSSSGSYEQFF
TRBD1	many	TRBJ2-5	TRBV9	17	TGTGCCAGCAGCGGCGGGACAGGGGGGCGGCTGATGGAGACCCAGTACTTC	CASSGGTGGRLMETQYF
-	few	TRBJ1-5	TRBV18	15	TGTGCCAGCTCACGGGACGCGGATAGCAATCAGCCCCAGCATTTT	CASSRDADSNQPQHF
-	-	TRBJ2-3	TRBV6-5	16	TGTGCCAGCAGTTACTCGATTTCTAAGGTGCGGGATACGCAGTATTTT	CASSYSISKVRDTQYF
-	-	TRBJ1-1	TRBV6-6	13	TGTGCCAGCAGTTACCGGAAGAACACTGAAGCTTTCTTT	CASSYRKNTEAFF
-	-	TRBJ1-4	TRBV29-1	13	TGCAGCGCCGGGAGGAGGGCTAATGAAAAACTGTTTTTT	CSAGRRANEKLFF
TRBD1	-	TRBJ2-7	TRBV27	14	TGTGCCAGCAGTTACAACAGGGGAAAGGACGAGCAGTACTTC	CASSYNRGKDEQYF
TRBD1	few	TRBJ2-4	TRBV10-2	12	TGCGCCAGCAGGGGACAGAAAAACATTCAGTACTTC	CASRGQKNIQYF
TRBD1	few	TRBJ1-4	TRBV6-6	13	TGTGCCAGCAGCCAAGACAGGGCAAGAAAACTGTTTTTT	CASSQDRARKLFF
-	few	TRBJ2-7	TRBV11-3	14	TGTGCCAGCAGCTTAAGGGACTCTTCCTACGAGCAGTACTTC	CASSLRDSSYEQYF
-	few	TRBJ2-7	TRBV12-3/TRBV12-4	11	TGTGCCAGCAGCAGCGCTCGGGAGCAGTACTTC	CASSSAREQYF
-	many	TRBJ2-2	TRBV20-1	11	TGCAGTGCTAGAGGTGACGGGGAGCTGTTTTTT	CSARGDGELFF
-	few	TRBJ2-5	TRBV6-1	14	TGTGCCAGCACTCGTGGGACAAGTTCTCAGACCCAGTACTTC	CASTRGTSSQTQYF
-	many	TRBJ2-1	TRBV14	16	TGTGCCAGCAGCCAGCTAACAGGGTTAACCTACAATGAGCAGTTCTTC	CASSQLTGLTYNEQFF
TRBD1	few	TRBJ2-5	TRBV10-3	15	TGTGCCATCAGCTTAACAGGGGGTCATCAAGAGACCCAGTACTTC	CAISLTGGHQETQYF
TRBD2	few	TRBJ2-1	TRBV9	15	TGTGCCAGCAGCGTACCTAGCGGGAGAGGGGATGAGCAGTTCTTC	CASSVPSGRGDEQFF
TRBD1	-	TRBJ2-5	TRBV20-1	15	TGCAGTGCCAGGGGCTGGGGGACAGACAAAGAGACCCAGTACTTC	CSARGWGTDKETQYF
-	few	TRBJ2-5	TRBV29-1	10	TGCAGCGTTGAAGAAGAGACCCAGTACTTC	CSVEEETQYF
-	few	TRBJ1-1	TRBV12-3/TRBV12-4	12	TGTGCCAGCTGGGAGAGGAACACTGAAGCTTTCTTT	CASWERNTEAFF
-	many	TRBJ1-2	TRBV6-6	13	TGTGCCAGCAGTTACACAGAAAGCTATGGCTACACCTTC	CASSYTESYGYTF
-	-	TRBJ2-3	TRBV29-1	14	TGCAGCGTTGTTCCGGGGGGCGCCGGTGATACGCAGTATTTT	CSVVPGGAGDTQYF
-	-	TRBJ2-7	TRBV7-2	14	TGTGCCAGCAGCTTAGTGGGACGGACCTACGAGCAGTACTTC	CASSLVGRTYEQYF
TRBD1	-	TRBJ2-2	TRBV3-1	15	TGTGCCAGCAGTGACAGGGGAACGAACACCGGGGAGCTGTTTTTT	CASSDRGTNTGELFF
TRBD2	many	TRBJ2-7	TRBV18	14	TGTGCCAGCTCACCACAGGGGAGGGCCTACGAGCAGTACTTC	CASSPQGRAYEQYF
-	-	TRBJ2-2	TRBV7-6	14	TGTGCCAGCAGCTTAAAAGTCCCGCCCGGGGAGCTGTTTTTT	CASSLKVPPGELFF
-	many	TRBJ1-5	TRBV20-1	13	TGCAGTGCGTCGGGAGATAGCAATCAGCCCCAGCATTTT	CSASGDSNQPQHF
-	many	TRBJ2-1	TRBV9	15	TGTGCCAGCAATGAAGGGGGTAGCTCCTACAATGAGCAGTTCTTC	CASNEGGSSYNEQFF
TRBD1	-	TRBJ1-2	TRBV3-1	15	TGTGCCAGCAGCCAAGCAAGGGGACAGATCTATGGCTACACCTTC	CASSQARGQIYGYTF
TRBD2	-	TRBJ2-1	TRBV20-1	15	TGCAGTGCTAGAGATGGGACTAGCGGGAGGTTCGGGCAGTTCTTC	CSARDGTSGRFGQFF
-	many	TRBJ1-5	TRBV6-1	13	TGTGCCAGCAGTGGGAGGGTGGATCAGCCCCAGCATTTT	CASSGRVDQPQHF
-	many	TRBJ1-2	TRBV7-9	14	TGTGCCAGCAGCACTGGGGCGTTGGGCTATGGCTACACCTTC	CASSTGALGYGYTF